Below, 14 T cell receptor beta chains from the same sample are listed, as sequenced in a study of technical replicates of blood from a handful of donors. The table came from immunoSEQ multiplex PCR; TCRdb's copy has only in-frame clones and leaves some out. The sample yields about 83,000 clones, about 91% seen once. The sequenced material came from T cells isolated from PBMCs. These receptors came from a human donor in good health.

CDR3 bases: TGTGCCAGCAGCTTAGAGGGACAGAGTAACTATGGCTACACCTTC. This encodes CASSLEGQSNYGYTF. V gene TRBV13 combines with J gene TRBJ1-2; 7 bases are a match to TRBD1. The trim removed 1 base at V and 1 base at J, leaving 3 bases unmatched. There are 15 residues in the CDR3. The germline gives CDR1 PRHDT, CDR2 FYEKMQ (reference sequence). Full variable domain (outside the CDR3, taken from reference TRBV13 and TRBJ1-2): AAGVIQSPRHLIKEKRETATLKCYPIPRHDTVYWYQQGPGQDPQFLISFYEKMQSDKGSIPDRFSAQQFSDYHSELNMSSLELGDSALYFCASSLEGQSNYGYTFGSGTRLTVV.

This clone was found once. Written as DNA, the CDR3 is TGTGCCAGCAGTCGGGGTGTTCAGCCCCAGCATTTT. This translates into CASSRGVQPQHF. The gene calls are TRBV28 and TRBJ1-5; D unresolved. Per the germline V gene, CDR1 is MDHEN and CDR2 is SYDVKM. The CDR3 loop spans 12 amino acids. The germline V and J ends were trimmed by 5 bases and 6 bases, with 8 bases remaining between them.

The V gene is TRBV27, the J gene TRBJ1-5; 11 bases line up with TRBD1. The CDR3 covers 15 residues. The J segment lost 6 bases and the V segment lost 6 bases, leaving 7 bases of the junction unmatched. Per the germline V gene, CDR1 is MNHEY and CDR2 is SMNVEV (reference sequence). CDR3 DNA sequence: TGTGCCAGCAGCCCCGGGACAGGGGGTGGTCAGCCCCAGCATTTT. Amino acids: CASSPGTGGGQPQHF.

The chain combines TRBV28 with TRBJ2-7; possibly TRBD2 for D (5 bases). V was trimmed by 4 bases and J by 0 bases, leaving 13 bases between them. CDR3 length: 15 residues. Germline V gives CDR1 MDHEN, CDR2 SYDVKM. CDR3 coding DNA: TGTGCCAGCAGTTCGGCCAGCACTAGCTCCTACGAGCAGTACTTC. It yields the protein CASSSASTSSYEQYF.

In its sample, this clone was seen once. This rearrangement joins TRBV27 to TRBJ1-5, with D uncertain. Germline CDR1 and CDR2: MNHEY and SMNVEV (reference sequence). Trimming shortened V by 2 bases and J by 0 bases, and 8 bases separated the two germline ends. The CDR3 is 15 residues long. As DNA, the CDR3 is TGTGCCAGCAGTTTAAGAGGATATAGCAATCAGCCCCAGCATTTT. It codes for CASSLRGYSNQPQHF.

This chain links TRBV28 with TRBJ2-2; D is perhaps TRBD2 (6 bases). The CDR3 contains 16 residues. CDR1 and CDR2 from the germline V gene are MDHEN and SYDVKM. The V end lost 3 bases, the J end lost 4 bases, and 15 bases lay between the germline ends. The CDR3 region has the DNA TGTGCCAGCAGTTTTCACGGGACTCTAGCCACCGGGGAGCTGTTTTTT. It translates to CASSFHGTLATGELFF.

V and J are TRBV19 and TRBJ2-1, with D perhaps matching TRBD2 (5 bases). The CDR3 runs 16 residues. Trimming left V 5 bases short and J 2 bases short, with 16 bases between. Per the germline V gene, CDR1 is LNHDA and CDR2 is SQIVND (reference sequence). The CDR3 loop reads CASSLLLGVTYNEQFF. For the CDR3, the DNA is TGTGCCAGTAGTCTGTTACTAGGCGTCACCTACAATGAGCAGTTCTTC.

The chain uses TRBV27 and TRBJ2-7, with D perhaps matching TRBD2 (6 bases). The CDR3 is made up of 17 amino acids. With 6 bases removed from V and 4 bases from J, the gap between germline ends came to 25 bases. Germline loops: CDR1 MNHEY, CDR2 SMNVEV (reference sequence). In nucleotides, the CDR3 is TGTGCCAGCAGACCCAGGTTAGCGGTTCCCTCACCTTACGAGCAGTACTTC. It yields the protein CASRPRLAVPSPYEQYF.

This rearrangement joins TRBV5-6 to TRBJ2-1; D uncertain. CDR3 size: 12 residues. Germline CDR1 SGHDT, CDR2 YYEEEE. V shed 1 base and J shed 7 bases, with 6 bases lying between them. CDR3 protein: CASSLSINEQFF. DNA for the CDR3: TGTGCCAGCAGCTTGTCCATTAATGAGCAGTTCTTC.

The J gene is TRBJ2-3, the V gene TRBV4-1; 10 bases align to TRBD2. CDR1 is MGHRA and CDR2 is YSYEKL in the germline V gene. Losses at the gene ends were 0 bases for V and 0 bases for J; bases not matched to a gene: 3. The CDR3 extends over 17 amino acids. CDR3 amino acids: CASSQELTSGSTDTQYF. The CDR3 bases are TGCGCCAGCAGCCAAGAGTTGACTAGCGGGAGCACAGATACGCAGTATTTT.

The chain employs TRBV6-6 and TRBJ2-2, with TRBD2 as a possible D gene (5 bases). The length of the CDR3 is 14 residues. Germline values: CDR1 MNHNY, CDR2 SVGAGI (reference sequence). The V and J ends lost 2 bases and 6 bases respectively, with 10 bases between them. The CDR3 region is CASSYGRESGELFF. Written as DNA, the CDR3 is TGTGCCAGCAGTTACGGTCGGGAATCCGGGGAGCTGTTTTTT.

The chain combines TRBV27 with TRBJ1-2, with D unresolved. The CDR3 length is 14 residues. Deletions cut 3 bases from V and 0 bases from J, with 8 bases between. Germline CDR1 and CDR2: MNHEY and SMNVEV (reference sequence). The CDR3 is CASSFKGANYGYTF. Written as DNA, the CDR3 is TGTGCCAGCAGTTTTAAGGGAGCTAACTATGGCTACACCTTC.

This rearrangement joins TRBV11-1 to TRBJ2-1; D possibly corresponds to TRBD1 (6 bases). Trimming stripped 8 bases from V and 4 bases from J, with 9 bases between. CDR3 length: 12 amino acids. The V gene's germline CDR1 is SGHAT and CDR2 FQDESV (reference sequence). The DNA of the CDR3 is TGTGCCAGCGGGGGACATTACAATGAGCAGTTCTTC. It translates to CASGGHYNEQFF.

The chain uses TRBV2 and TRBJ2-7, with 9 bases fitting TRBD2. The J segment lost 0 bases and the V segment lost 4 bases, leaving 4 bases of the junction unmatched. Germline V gene sequence: CDR1 SNHLY, CDR2 FYNNEI. This CDR3 has 15 residues. CDR3 sequence reads: CASSGGGRGSYEQYF. The CDR3 nucleotides are TGTGCCAGCAGTGGGGGCGGGAGGGGCTCCTACGAGCAGTACTTC.